These T cell receptor beta chains were read from a single sample in a study of control samples from healthy donors and cancer patients. Method: immunoSEQ multiplex PCR; TCRdb's copy keeps in-frame clones and lacks some. The data contain around 130,000 clones, around nine tenths of them singletons. Sequencing used blood. Receptors originate from a man aged 50 to 60 in good health. Both conserved end residues are part of each CDR3. D genes are given only for firm matches. The size field is filled for only some rows; it gives once, few, many or a size class.

size: .
V: TRBV29-1
J: TRBJ1-2
D: TRBD1
CDR3: CSVEDYTGGVGYTF
DNA: TGCAGCGTTGAAGATTATACAGGGGGCGTCGGCTACACCTTC

size: .
V: TRBV4-1
J: TRBJ1-5
D: TRBD1
CDR3: CASSQVWGQGSSQPQHF
DNA: TGCGCCAGCAGCCAAGTCTGGGGACAGGGGTCCAGTCAGCCCCAGCATTTT

size: .
V: TRBV4-1
J: TRBJ2-3
D: .
CDR3: CASSQAIGGGGTSTDTQYF
DNA: TGCGCCAGCAGCCAAGCTATTGGGGGCGGGGGAACTAGCACAGATACGCAGTATTTT

size: .
V: TRBV30
J: TRBJ1-6
D: .
CDR3: CAWSRTISPLHF
DNA: TGTGCCTGGAGTCGGACTATCTCACCCCTCCACTTT

size: .
V: TRBV7-8
J: TRBJ2-3
D: .
CDR3: CASSLVIRATSTDTQYF
DNA: TGTGCCAGCAGCTTAGTCATCCGGGCCACTAGCACAGATACGCAGTATTTT

size: .
V: TRBV5-6
J: TRBJ2-7
D: TRBD1
CDR3: CASSQSTGQGIHEQYF
DNA: TGTGCCAGCAGCCAAAGTACGGGACAGGGCATCCACGAGCAGTACTTC

size: .
V: TRBV6-6
J: TRBJ2-2
D: .
CDR3: CASSYRETTGELFF
DNA: TGTGCCAGCAGTTACAGGGAAACCACCGGGGAGCTGTTTTTT

size: .
V: TRBV4-1
J: TRBJ2-3
D: TRBD1
CDR3: CASSQEGQGRTQYF
DNA: TGCGCCAGCAGCCAAGAAGGACAGGGGCGTACGCAGTATTTT

size: .
V: TRBV4-2
J: TRBJ2-2
D: TRBD1
CDR3: CASSQPGQGAGELFF
DNA: TGTGCCAGCAGCCAGCCGGGACAGGGGGCCGGGGAGCTGTTTTTT

size: .
V: TRBV24-1
J: TRBJ2-3
D: .
CDR3: CATSDLEGGADTQYF
DNA: TGTGCCACCAGTGATTTGGAGGGTGGCGCAGATACGCAGTATTTT

size: once
V: TRBV5-1
J: TRBJ2-7
D: .
CDR3: CASSFGGFSYEQYF
DNA: TGCGCCAGCAGCTTTGGGGGTTTCTCCTACGAGCAGTACTTC

size: few
V: TRBV7-8
J: TRBJ1-2
D: TRBD1
CDR3: CASSGGTGYGYTF
DNA: TGTGCCAGCAGCGGCGGGACAGGCTATGGCTACACCTTC

size: .
V: TRBV7-6
J: TRBJ2-3
D: TRBD2
CDR3: CASSLFVASGLDTQYF
DNA: TGTGCCAGCAGCCTATTCGTGGCTAGCGGTCTAGATACGCAGTATTTT